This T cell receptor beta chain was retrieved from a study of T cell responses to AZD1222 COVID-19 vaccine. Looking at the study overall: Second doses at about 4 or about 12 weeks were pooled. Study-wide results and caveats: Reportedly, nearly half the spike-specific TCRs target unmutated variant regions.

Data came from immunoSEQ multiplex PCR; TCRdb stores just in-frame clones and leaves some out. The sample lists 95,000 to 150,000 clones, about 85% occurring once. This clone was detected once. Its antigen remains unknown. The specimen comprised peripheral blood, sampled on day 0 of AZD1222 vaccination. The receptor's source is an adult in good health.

The CDR3 region is CATQLGENSSGEQFF. CDR3 nucleotides: TGTGCCACCCAGCTAGGGGAGAATAGCAGCGGTGAGCAGTTCTTC. The chain combines TRBV28 with TRBJ2-1; the D gene could be TRBD1 or TRBD2 (5 bases each). CDR3 length: 15 amino acids. The V gene's germline CDR1 is MDHEN and CDR2 SYDVKM. Trimming stripped 10 bases from V and 9 bases from J, with 25 bases between.